The sequence of this T cell receptor (beta chain) was determined in a study of blood T cells in healthy people across ages. Sample-barcoded 5' priming and a J-beta primer mix drove a second PCR of roughly 6 to 12 cycles. TCRdb reanalysed the 5' RACE reads using MiXCR and keeps one entry per CDR3 protein. The table lists around 790,000 distinct CDR3 sequences, under 45% of them singletons. General study results and limits: Per million T cells, the diversity of TCR beta decreased roughly linearly as age advanced.

CDR3 length: 15 residues. From germline, CDR1 is MNHEY and CDR2 SVGEGT. Trimming left V 7 bases short and J 1 base short, with 17 bases between. Details on this clonotype: The target antigen is unknown.

Source material: blood. This chain connects TRBV6-2 or TRBV6-3 to TRBJ2-7, with D possibly TRBD1 on 5 matching bases. This clonotype was sampled from a man between 60 and 75 years old in good health. CDR3 sequence reads: CASIFSLTGSYEQYF. CDR3 sequence (DNA): TGTGCCAGCATCTTCAGCCTCACAGGATCCTACGAGCAGTACTTC.